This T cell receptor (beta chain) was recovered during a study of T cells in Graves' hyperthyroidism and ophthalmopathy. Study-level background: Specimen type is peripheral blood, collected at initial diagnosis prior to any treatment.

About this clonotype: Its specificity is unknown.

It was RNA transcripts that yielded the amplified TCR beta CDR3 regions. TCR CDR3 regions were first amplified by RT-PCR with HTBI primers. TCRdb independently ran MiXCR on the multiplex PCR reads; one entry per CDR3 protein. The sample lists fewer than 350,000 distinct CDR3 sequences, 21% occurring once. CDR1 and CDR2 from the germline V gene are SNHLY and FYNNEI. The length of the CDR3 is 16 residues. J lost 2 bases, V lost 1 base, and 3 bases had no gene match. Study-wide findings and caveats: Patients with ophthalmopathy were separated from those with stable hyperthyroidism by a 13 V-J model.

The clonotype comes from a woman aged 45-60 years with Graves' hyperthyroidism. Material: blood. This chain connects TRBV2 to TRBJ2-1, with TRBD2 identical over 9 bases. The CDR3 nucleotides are TGTGCCAGCAGTGAAGAGGGCGGGGGGGCCTACAATGAGCAGTTCTTC. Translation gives CASSEEGGGAYNEQFF. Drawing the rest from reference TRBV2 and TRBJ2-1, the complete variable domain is EPEVTQTPSHQVTQMGQEVILRCVPISNHLYFYWYRQILGQKVEFLVSFYNNEISEKSEIFDDQFSVERPDGSNFTLKIRSTKLEDSAMYFCASSEEGGGAYNEQFFGPGTRLTVL.